This T cell receptor (beta chain) was documented in a study of technical replicates of blood from several donors. Produced via immunoSEQ multiplex PCR; TCRdb's table is partial and in-frame only. The sample lists around 80,000 clones, approximately 89% occurring once. V lost 4 bases, J lost 3 bases, and 10 bases stayed unmatched. Germline CDR1 reads SGDLS; CDR2 reads YYNGEE. This CDR3 contains 18 residues. The receptor comes from a human donor in good health. The specimen sequenced was T cells isolated from PBMCs. The chain uses TRBV9 and TRBJ2-3; TRBD2 matches 14 bases. CDR3 residues: CASSMEPGLAGVTDTQYF. CDR3 DNA sequence: TGTGCCAGCAGCATGGAGCCGGGACTAGCGGGGGTAACAGATACGCAGTATTTT.